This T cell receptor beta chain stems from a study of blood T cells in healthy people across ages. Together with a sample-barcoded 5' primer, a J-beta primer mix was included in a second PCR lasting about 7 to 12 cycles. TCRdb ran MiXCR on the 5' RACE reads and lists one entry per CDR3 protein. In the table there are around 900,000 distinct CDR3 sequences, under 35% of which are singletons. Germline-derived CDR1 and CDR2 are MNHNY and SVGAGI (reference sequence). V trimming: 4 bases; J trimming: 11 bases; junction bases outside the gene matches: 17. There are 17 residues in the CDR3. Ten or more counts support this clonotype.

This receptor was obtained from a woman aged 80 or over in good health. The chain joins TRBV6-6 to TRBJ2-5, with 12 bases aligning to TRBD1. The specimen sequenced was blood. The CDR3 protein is CASSSVGGTGGGYKQYF. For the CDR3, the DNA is TGTGCCAGCAGTTCAGTTGGAGGGACAGGGGGCGGCTACAAGCAGTACTTC.